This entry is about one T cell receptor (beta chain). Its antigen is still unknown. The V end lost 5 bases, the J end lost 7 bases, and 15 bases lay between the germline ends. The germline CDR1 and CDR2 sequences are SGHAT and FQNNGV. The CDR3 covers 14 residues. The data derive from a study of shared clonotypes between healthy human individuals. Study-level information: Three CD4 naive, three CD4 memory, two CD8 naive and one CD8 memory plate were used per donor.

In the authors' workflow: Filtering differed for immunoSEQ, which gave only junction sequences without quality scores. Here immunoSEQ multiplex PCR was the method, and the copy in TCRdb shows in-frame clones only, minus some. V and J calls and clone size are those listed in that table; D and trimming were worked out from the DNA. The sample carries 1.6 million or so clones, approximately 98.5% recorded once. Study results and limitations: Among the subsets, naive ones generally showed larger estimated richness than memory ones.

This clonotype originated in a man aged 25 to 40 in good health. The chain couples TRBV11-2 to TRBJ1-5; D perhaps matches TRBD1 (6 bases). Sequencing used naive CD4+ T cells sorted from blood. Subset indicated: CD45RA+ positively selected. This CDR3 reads CASSLAGVGQPQHF. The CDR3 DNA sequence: TGTGCCAGCAGCCTAGCAGGGGTCGGGCAGCCCCAGCATTTT. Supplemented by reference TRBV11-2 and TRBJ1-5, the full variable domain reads EAGVAQSPRYKIIEKRQSVAFWCNPISGHATLYWYQQILGQGPKLLIQFQNNGVVDDSQLPKDRFSAERLKGVDSTLKIQPAKLEDSAVYLCASSLAGVGQPQHFGDGTRLSIL.